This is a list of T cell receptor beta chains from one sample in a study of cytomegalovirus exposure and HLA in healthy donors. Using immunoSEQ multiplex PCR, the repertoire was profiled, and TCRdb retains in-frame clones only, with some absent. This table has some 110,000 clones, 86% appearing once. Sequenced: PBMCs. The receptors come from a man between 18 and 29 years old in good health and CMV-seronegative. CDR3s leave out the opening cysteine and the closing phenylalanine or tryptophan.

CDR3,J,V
ASSLSLMNTEAF,TRBJ1-1,TRBV27
ASSVGRGGGYGYT,TRBJ1-2,TRBV9
ASSLAGVAGGGTGELF,TRBJ2-2,TRBV5-6
ASSETGGSHYGYT,TRBJ1-2,TRBV6-1
ASRGLAGVTGELF,TRBJ2-2,TRBV27
ASRSGTGDNSPLH,TRBJ1-6,TRBV28
ASSTDSAIEAF,TRBJ1-1,TRBV5-1
ASSLNTYEQY,TRBJ2-7,TRBV7-9
SVETGDGGNTIY,TRBJ1-3,TRBV29-1
ASSEGQGINYGYT,TRBJ1-2,TRBV2
ASNLGRDQPQH,TRBJ1-5,TRBV19
ASRMTRTGGMNTEAF,TRBJ1-1,TRBV19
ASIFAGEQY,TRBJ2-7,TRBV6-1
ASSLRQGIAGELF,TRBJ2-2,TRBV7-2
ASSEVGEAGYT,TRBJ1-2,TRBV6-1
ASTPRGNNEQF,TRBJ2-1,TRBV27
ASSQVGENTEAF,TRBJ1-1,TRBV4-1
ASMMTGRTILSGANVLT,TRBJ2-6,TRBV19
ASSVSREVSTEAF,TRBJ1-1,TRBV9
ASSEPAGGPYGYT,TRBJ1-2,TRBV6-1
ASSLEPGQGEKLF,TRBJ1-4,TRBV5-1
ASSKRASGAYEQY,TRBJ2-7,TRBV21-1
ASGLVLGGDGGQETQY,TRBJ2-5,TRBV12-5
ASSYSSVGQGFYEQY,TRBJ2-7,TRBV27
ASSRGLAGGEQY,TRBJ2-7,TRBV7-2
ASSQEAGEETQY,TRBJ2-5,TRBV14
ASSVSGTSTDTQY,TRBJ2-3,TRBV9